A single sample gave rise to the 22 T cell receptor beta chains below, sequenced in a study of blood T cells in healthy people across ages. Next came a second PCR, run for about 6 to 11 cycles, which used a sample-barcoded 5' primer along with a J-beta primer mix. TCRdb reprocessed the 5' RACE reads via MiXCR and lists one record per CDR3 protein. The sample shows about 2 million distinct CDR3 sequences, 49% of them seen only once. The sequencing sample was made of blood. The receptors derive from a woman in her thirties or forties in good health.

The chain carries TRBV7-2 and TRBJ2-7, with 7 positions matching TRBD1. Germline lookup yields CDR1 SGHTA and CDR2 FQGNSA. The CDR3 consists of 15 residues. The ends lost 4 bases at V and 4 bases at J; junction bases unmatched: 10. The CDR3 DNA reads TGTGCCAGCAGCTACAACCCGGGACAGAGTTACGAGCAGTACTTC. This encodes CASSYNPGQSYEQYF.

This rearrangement joins TRBV5-5 to TRBJ2-5, with TRBD2 matching 11 bases. After removal of 1 base from V and 11 bases from J, the junction contained 13 bases not matched to a gene. The germline V gene has CDR1 SGHKS and CDR2 YYEKEE (reference sequence). The CDR3 consists of 16 residues. The CDR3 region is CASSLWPSGGPNEQYF. DNA of the CDR3: TGTGCCAGCAGCTTGTGGCCTAGCGGGGGGCCCAATGAGCAGTACTTC. The variable domain in full, completed from reference TRBV5-5 and TRBJ2-5, reads DAGVTQSPTHLIKTRGQQVTLRCSPISGHKSVSWYQQVLGQGPQFIFQYYEKEERGRGNFPDRFSARQFPNYSSELNVNALLLGDSALYLCASSLWPSGGPNEQYFGPGTRLLVL.

The chain combines TRBV19 with TRBJ1-6, with D hard to call. With 6 bases removed from V and 4 bases from J, the gap between germline ends came to 13 bases. The germline V gene has CDR1 LNHDA and CDR2 SQIVND (reference sequence). The CDR3 contains 15 residues. The CDR3 sequence: CASRPEVAYNSPLHF. CDR3 nucleotides: TGTGCCAGTAGACCAGAGGTGGCGTATAATTCACCCCTCCACTTT.

J is TRBJ2-1 and V is TRBV6-7; 8 nucleotides line up with TRBD1. TRBV6-7 is assigned to the ORF class and has an uncertain function. J lost 5 bases, V lost 7 bases, and 19 bases had no gene match. The CDR3 has 18 residues. The CDR3 loop is CASTPDRVEYLGNNEQFF. CDR3 nucleotides: TGTGCCAGCACCCCGGACAGGGTCGAGTACTTGGGGAACAATGAGCAGTTCTTC.

CDR3 bases: TGCGCCAGCAGCTTGTTTGCTGGGGCCAACGTCCTGACTTTC. This sequence encodes CASSLFAGANVLTF. V usage is TRBV5-1 and J usage is TRBJ2-6; the D is unclear. This CDR3 spans 14 amino acids. Germline V gene lookup returns CDR1 SGHRS and CDR2 YFSETQ. The V end lost 1 base, the J end lost 2 bases, and 4 bases lay between the germline ends. Combining the CDR3 with reference TRBV5-1 and TRBJ2-6 gives the whole variable domain KAGVTQTPRYLIKTRGQQVTLSCSPISGHRSVSWYQQTPGQGLQFLFEYFSETQRNKGNFPGRFSGRQFSNSRSEMNVSTLELGDSALYLCASSLFAGANVLTFGAGSRLTVL.

The rearrangement uses TRBV7-2 and TRBJ2-5, with 8 positions matching TRBD1. CDR1 is SGHTA, CDR2 FQGNSA, per germline. With 2 bases clipped from V and 4 bases from J, the junction kept 3 bases outside the gene matches. This CDR3 region has 14 residues. The CDR3 loop reads CASSLIRGLETQYF. Written as DNA, the CDR3 is TGTGCCAGCAGCTTAATCAGGGGGCTAGAGACCCAGTACTTC.

The rearrangement joins TRBV5-1 to TRBJ2-3; D possibly matches TRBD1 or TRBD2 (6 bases each). Looked up from germline, CDR1 is SGHRS and CDR2 is YFSETQ. Trimming removed 4 bases at V and 3 bases at J, with 15 bases between. This CDR3 has 15 residues. Written as DNA, the CDR3 is TGCGCCAGCAGCCGGGGGCGACTGATGACAGATACGCAGTATTTT. Translating gives CASSRGRLMTDTQYF.

This clonotype was recorded many times. The rearrangement links TRBV12-3 or TRBV12-4 to TRBJ1-5; D is undetermined. This CDR3 is built from 11 residues. The V gene lost 3 bases and the J gene lost 6 bases, with 3 bases spanning the gap. CDR3 sequence reads: CASSFGQPQHF. In DNA form, the CDR3 reads TGTGCCAGCAGTTTCGGTCAGCCCCAGCATTTT.

This clonotype was counted a few times. The chain recombines TRBV5-1 with TRBJ2-5; 13 bases match TRBD2. The CDR3 runs to 15 residues. Per germline, CDR1 SGHRS and CDR2 YFSETQ. Germline trimming cut 4 bases from V and 5 bases from J; bases unmatched to any gene: 5. Here the CDR3 reads CASSILAGGSETQYF. The CDR3 DNA reads as TGCGCCAGCAGCATACTAGCGGGGGGGAGCGAGACCCAGTACTTC.

The rearrangement uses TRBV7-2 and TRBJ2-7; 9 bases are shared with TRBD2. The CDR3 sequence is 16 residues long. Looked up from germline, CDR1 is SGHTA and CDR2 is FQGNSA. J gave up 7 bases and V 1 base, and 11 bases lay outside the gene matches. This chain's CDR3 is CASSLVSGGVGKEQYF. CDR3 nucleotides: TGTGCCAGCAGCTTAGTTAGCGGGGGAGTAGGCAAGGAGCAGTACTTC.

The V call is TRBV11-1, the J call TRBJ1-2; D not certain. The CDR3 runs 14 residues. Per the germline V gene, CDR1 is SGHAT and CDR2 is FQDESV (reference sequence). Trimming took off 0 bases at V and 4 bases at J, with 9 bases between the two ends. The CDR3 DNA reads as TGTGCCAGCAGCTTAGCAGAGGAAGGCTATGGCTACACCTTC. Its protein is CASSLAEEGYGYTF.

This clonotype was counted a few times. CDR3 residues: CASSQGRRNEKLFF. As DNA, the CDR3 is TGCGCCAGCAGCCAAGGACGGAGGAATGAAAAACTGTTTTTT. The rearrangement links TRBV4-1 to TRBJ1-4; unclear D gene. This CDR3 has 14 residues. Trimming cost V 1 base and J 5 bases, with 8 bases left between them. Germline V gene sequence: CDR1 MGHRA, CDR2 YSYEKL.

This clonotype showed up just a few times. The chain couples TRBV5-6 to TRBJ2-1; possible D gene TRBD1, 5 bases. The germline V gene encodes CDR1 SGHDT and CDR2 YYEEEE. This CDR3 is built from 14 residues. The germline V and J ends were trimmed by 0 bases and 8 bases, with 12 bases remaining between them. For the CDR3, the DNA is TGTGCCAGCAGCTTGGTTAGTAACAGGTATGAGCAGTTCTTC. The encoded protein is CASSLVSNRYEQFF.

This chain connects TRBV10-3 to TRBJ1-6, with TRBD1 as a possible D gene (6 bases). V shed 6 bases and J shed 5 bases, with 11 bases lying between them. This CDR3 contains 14 residues. Germline V gene data show CDR1 as ENHRY and CDR2 as SYGVKD. In DNA form, the CDR3 reads TGTGCCATCAGGAGGACAGACAATAATTCACCCCTCCACTTT. It yields the protein CAIRRTDNNSPLHF.

In its sample, this clonotype was seen a few times. The V gene is TRBV20-1, the J gene TRBJ2-7; possibly TRBD2 for D (5 bases). Germline lookup yields CDR1 DFQATT and CDR2 SNEGSKA (reference sequence). This CDR3 is 13 amino acids long. Trimming took 0 bases from V and 3 from J, leaving 9 bases between them. This CDR3 reads CSARDVRGYEQYF. The CDR3 region has the DNA TGCAGTGCTAGAGATGTCCGGGGCTACGAGCAGTACTTC.

The chain carries TRBV9 and TRBJ2-5, with D perhaps TRBD2 (6 bases). The length of the CDR3 is 14 residues. Trimming left V 0 bases short and J 11 bases short, with 17 bases between. Germline CDR1 SGDLS, CDR2 YYNGEE. CDR3 DNA sequence: TGTGCCAGCAGCGTAGACGGGGGTGGCAATGAGCAGTACTTC. Amino acid sequence: CASSVDGGGNEQYF. Filled out from reference TRBV9 and TRBJ2-5, the complete variable domain reads DSGVTQTPKHLITATGQRVTLRCSPRSGDLSVYWYQQSLDQGLQFLIQYYNGEERAKGNILERFSAQQFPDLHSELNLSSLELGDSALYFCASSVDGGGNEQYFGPGTRLLVL.

The chain couples TRBV10-3 to TRBJ2-7, with unresolved D. The V gene lost 4 bases and the J gene lost 3 bases, with 13 bases spanning the gap. The CDR3 totals 14 residues. The V gene's germline CDR1 is ENHRY and CDR2 SYGVKD. The CDR3 sequence: CAISVTLHDYEQYF. In DNA form, the CDR3 reads TGTGCCATCAGTGTAACATTACATGACTACGAGCAGTACTTC.

The chain has TRBV14 and TRBJ1-2; 7 nucleotides match TRBD1. The CDR3 extends over 13 amino acids. Germline CDR1 is SGHDN and CDR2 is FVKESK. The V segment lost 4 bases and the J segment 6 bases; nucleotides outside the gene matches: 5. The chain's CDR3 is CASSPDRLHGYTF. CDR3 sequence (DNA): TGTGCCAGCAGCCCGGACAGGCTCCATGGCTACACCTTC.

The CDR3: CASRDRGGEQFF. CDR3 bases: TGTGCCAGTAGGGACAGGGGCGGTGAGCAGTTCTTC. V gene TRBV7-3 combines with J gene TRBJ2-1; 10 bases fit TRBD1. Germline assignment: CDR1 SGHTA and CDR2 FQGTGA. The CDR3 is made up of 12 amino acids. Trimming at V came to 9 bases and at J to 9 bases, leaving 5 bases not matched to a gene.

Only a few counts were recorded for this clonotype. This chain joins TRBV7-2 and TRBJ2-3; TRBD2 is a possible D gene (7 bases). Trimming left V 1 base short and J 2 bases short, with 16 bases between. The CDR3 is 17 residues long. Germline loops: CDR1 SGHTA, CDR2 FQGNSA. The CDR3 sequence: CASSLGPWAGATDTQYF. In DNA, the CDR3 is TGTGCCAGCAGCTTAGGCCCTTGGGCGGGGGCCACAGATACGCAGTATTTT.

The chain recombines TRBV6-1 with TRBJ1-6, with a tentative D call TRBD1 (6 bases). Germline values: CDR1 MNHNS, CDR2 SASEGT. The V end lost 0 bases, the J end lost 10 bases, and 13 bases lay between the germline ends. The length of the CDR3 is 15 residues. The CDR3 DNA is TGTGCCAGCAGTGAAGCACGGGGGCGATTGTCACCCCTCCACTTT. Protein sequence: CASSEARGRLSPLHF.

The rearrangement uses TRBV28 and TRBJ1-2; 9 bases agree with TRBD1. The ends lost 5 bases at V and 7 bases at J; junction bases unmatched: 5. This CDR3 is 13 amino acids long. Germline V gives CDR1 MDHEN, CDR2 SYDVKM. The CDR3 sequence is CASSTQTGGGYTF. In nucleotides, the CDR3 is TGTGCCAGCAGTACTCAGACAGGGGGTGGCTACACCTTC.